The rows below give T cell receptor beta chains drawn from one sample of a study of cytomegalovirus exposure and HLA in healthy donors. The protocol was immunoSEQ multiplex PCR, while the TCRdb copy is restricted to in-frame clones and leaves out a portion. The sample gives 120,000 or so clones, more than 70% of which show up once; around 4% is in the top ten. The sample was PBMCs. Source of these receptors: a man aged 25 to 40 in good health and CMV-seronegative. The CDR3 runs from the conserved cysteine through the conserved F or W. D genes are given only for firm matches. Not all rows give a size; the values are once, few, many and, for expanded clones, a class.

cdr3_aa,cdr3_nt,j_call,v_call,d_call,clone_size
CASSIDLRQGSCEKLFF,TGTGCCAGTAGTATAGACCTACGACAGGGGAGTTGTGAAAAACTGTTTTTT,TRBJ1-4,TRBV19,TRBD1,.
CASSVAGNTGELFF,TGCGCCAGCAGTGTGGCGGGAAACACCGGGGAGCTGTTTTTT,TRBJ2-2,TRBV10-2,.,.
CASSRRGLSTYEQYF,TGTGCCAGCAGTAGGAGGGGGCTTAGTACGTACGAGCAGTACTTC,TRBJ2-7,TRBV27,.,.
CASSLAAGRGSNQPQHF,TGTGCCAGCAGCTTAGCCGCGGGGCGCGGAAGCAATCAGCCCCAGCATTTT,TRBJ1-5,TRBV7-2,.,few
CASSTGQGINYGYTF,TGTGCCAGCAGCACAGGACAGGGGATTAACTATGGCTACACCTTC,TRBJ1-2,TRBV7-8,TRBD1,.
CASSLSGYSYEQYF,TGTGCCAGCAGCTTATCGGGGTATTCCTACGAGCAGTACTTC,TRBJ2-7,TRBV7-9,.,.
CSVAGGRYEQYF,TGCAGCGTCGCAGGGGGCCGCTACGAGCAGTACTTC,TRBJ2-7,TRBV29-1,TRBD1,.
CASSFTGGVIFYEQYF,TGTGCCAGCAGCTTCACAGGGGGGGTGATTTTCTACGAGCAGTACTTC,TRBJ2-7,TRBV5-6,.,.
CASSYGSSGQETQYF,TGTGCCAGCAGTTACGGGTCCAGCGGGCAAGAGACCCAGTACTTC,TRBJ2-5,TRBV6-6,.,few
CASTGGGADTEAFF,TGTGCCAGCACGGGAGGAGGGGCGGACACTGAAGCTTTCTTT,TRBJ1-1,TRBV6-5,.,.
CASSQIGYRASTDTQYF,TGCGCCAGCAGCCAAATCGGTTACCGAGCTAGCACAGATACGCAGTATTTT,TRBJ2-3,TRBV4-1,.,.
CASYPRQGVGGELFF,TGTGCCAGCTACCCCCGACAGGGGGTTGGCGGGGAGCTGTTTTTT,TRBJ2-2,TRBV6-5,TRBD1,.
CASSPSREGAGGYTF,TGTGCCAGCAGCCCTAGCCGGGAGGGGGCCGGTGGCTACACCTTC,TRBJ1-2,TRBV9,TRBD1,.
CASSFTGADTQYF,TGTGCCAGTAGTTTTACAGGGGCAGATACGCAGTATTTT,TRBJ2-3,TRBV19,TRBD1,.
CASSRRGGDRADYGYTF,TGCGCCAGCAGCCGAAGGGGAGGGGACAGGGCTGACTATGGCTACACCTTC,TRBJ1-2,TRBV4-1,TRBD1,once
CASSSNTGSTEAFF,TGTGCCAGCAGCTCGAATACAGGGAGCACTGAAGCTTTCTTT,TRBJ1-1,TRBV7-8,.,.
CASRLGSPDGGQYEQYF,TGTGCCAGCAGGCTGGGGTCCCCGGACGGGGGGCAGTACGAGCAGTACTTC,TRBJ2-7,TRBV5-4,.,once
CASSLHAGWGRNEQFF,TGTGCCAGCAGCTTGCATGCGGGGTGGGGGAGGAATGAGCAGTTCTTC,TRBJ2-1,TRBV5-6,.,.